The 23 T cell receptor beta chains below were found in one sample sequenced in a study of regulatory T cells in long-lasting Graves disease (dated by TCRdb to about 2021). Libraries were made using multiplex PCR. The sample was run on an Illumina HiSeq 4000. iRepertoire HTBI primers and Arm-PCR amplification of CDR3 regions were used to construct TCR beta libraries. TCRdb reprocessing: public reads trimmed at Q25 with fastp, clones called with MiXCR, in-frame beta chains kept. A single entry per CDR3 protein holds the most common genes and DNA from its merged rows. The sample data list about 430,000 distinct CDR3 sequences, and 14% to 15% of these were observed just once. The biggest ten clones account for under 9% of the sample. The time point label for this specimen denotes: newly diagnosed GD, antithyroid drugs for less than 3 months. For both TCR sequencing and RNA sequencing, RNA was extracted from PBMCs in TRIzol.

This sample was shared with a second study, whose subject was T cells in Graves' hyperthyroidism and ophthalmopathy.

Sequences were derived from peripheral blood mononuclear cells (PBMCs), sampled at new diagnosis, from a patient treated with antithyroid drugs. Source of these receptors: a woman aged 40 to 50 with Graves disease. Donor details come from another sample of the same person, matched by shared clones.

This clonotype appeared a few times. The rearrangement links TRBV3-1 to TRBJ2-5; D ambiguous. V dropped 0 bases and J dropped 1 base, with 3 bases sitting between them. Looked up from germline, CDR1 is LGHDT and CDR2 is YNNKEL (reference sequence). The CDR3 consists of 13 residues. CDR3 in DNA: TGTGCCAGCAGCCAAGACACCCAAGAGACCCAGTACTTC. It is translated as CASSQDTQETQYF.

The rearrangement joins TRBV11-3 to TRBJ2-3; 16 bases map to TRBD2. The CDR3 has 17 amino acids. CDR1 is SGHNT and CDR2 is YENEEA in the germline V gene. The V gene end was trimmed by 7 bases and the J gene end by 3 bases; junction bases not matched to a gene: 7. The DNA for the CDR3 is TGTGCCAGCACCGGGACTAGCGGGAGGGCGAGGACAGATACGCAGTATTTT. It encodes CASTGTSGRARTDTQYF.

This clonotype was observed once. The chain links TRBV4-2 to TRBJ2-3; the match to TRBD2 covers 8 bases. Trimming removed 1 base from V and 0 bases from J; junction bases left unmatched: 3. Germline assignment: CDR1 LGHNA and CDR2 YNFKEQ. CDR3 size: 16 residues. The CDR3 DNA is TGTGCCAGCAGCCAAGCGAGCGGGAGTAGCACAGATACGCAGTATTTT. Its translation is CASSQASGSSTDTQYF.

With regard to this clonotype: Just one base apart from a much larger clone, this may be a read error. The rearrangement links TRBV11-2 to TRBJ2-5; possibly TRBD2 for D (6 bases). The J call is uncertain, as TRBJ2-3 better fits the DNA end. This CDR3 has 16 residues. CDR1 and CDR2 from the germline V gene are SGHAT and FQNNGV. This chain's CDR3 is CASGLAGREVEDTQYF. The CDR3 region has the DNA TGTGCCAGCGGCTTAGCCGGCAGGGAGGTTGAAGATACGCAGTATTTT.

In DNA, the CDR3 is TGTGCCAGCAGCCACAGCGTCTTGGCGGTCGACGAGCAGTACTTC. Translation gives CASSHSVLAVDEQYF. This chain uses TRBV3-1 with TRBJ2-7; D is unclear. Trimming stripped 3 bases from V and 5 bases from J, with 17 bases between. The germline CDR1 and CDR2 sequences are LGHDT and YNNKEL (reference sequence). The CDR3 sequence is 15 residues long.

This clonotype showed up many times. This sequence joins TRBV3-1 and TRBJ2-1; 9 nucleotides align to TRBD1. There are 15 residues in the CDR3. Germline V gene lookup returns CDR1 LGHDT and CDR2 YNNKEL (reference sequence). The junction had 9 bases not matched to a gene; V was cut back by 4 bases and J by 8 bases. The CDR3 loop reads CASSRVGQGRDEQFF. CDR3 nucleotide sequence: TGTGCCAGCAGCCGGGTGGGACAGGGTCGCGATGAGCAGTTCTTC.

V is TRBV6-2 or TRBV6-3 and J is TRBJ2-3; TRBD2 matches 14 bases. CDR1 is MNHEY and CDR2 is SVGEGT in the germline V gene. The CDR3 loop spans 21 amino acids. The trim removed 5 bases at V and 2 bases at J, leaving 18 bases unmatched. The chain's CDR3 is CASSKLPGTSGSSIATDTQYF. CDR3 nucleotide sequence: TGTGCCAGCAGTAAGTTACCCGGGACTAGCGGGAGTTCTATTGCCACAGATACGCAGTATTTT.

With respect to this clonotype: One base away lies a much larger clone, so this may be a sequencing read error. The V and J genes are TRBV18 and TRBJ2-7, with 7 bases that match TRBD2. V lost 3 bases to trimming and J lost 6 bases; unmatched junction nucleotides: 11. This CDR3 spans 15 amino acids. CDR1 is KGHSH and CDR2 is LQKENI in the germline V gene. The CDR3 nucleotides read TGTGCCAGCTCACCCGGACTAGTGGGAGTGCGCGAGCAGTACTTC. Its protein is CASSPGLVGVREQYF. Full variable domain (rest looked up from reference TRBV18 and TRBJ2-7): NAGVMQNPRHLVRRRGQEARLRCSPMKGHSHVYWYRQLPEEGLKFMVYLQKENIIDESGMPKERFSAEFPKEGPSILRIQQVVRGDSAAYFCASSPGLVGVREQYFGPGTRLTVT.

The rearrangement joins TRBV3-1 to TRBJ2-1; perhaps TRBD2 as D (5 bases). V was trimmed by 2 bases and J by 7 bases, leaving 9 bases between them. The germline gives CDR1 LGHDT, CDR2 YNNKEL (reference sequence). The CDR3 consists of 13 residues. CDR3 DNA: TGTGCCAGCAGCCAATTTTTAGCGAATGAGCAGTTCTTC. Translated: CASSQFLANEQFF.

This clonotype was counted ten times or more. DNA of the CDR3: TGTGCCAGTAGCAACACAGGGGGCCAAGTGCCCGGGGAGCTGTTTTTT. It yields the protein CASSNTGGQVPGELFF. The chain joins TRBV19 to TRBJ2-2; TRBD1 agrees at 9 bases. The germline CDR1 and CDR2 sequences are LNHDA and SQIVND (reference sequence). CDR3 length: 16 residues. V trimming: 6 bases; J trimming: 6 bases; junction bases outside the gene matches: 11. Drawing the rest from reference TRBV19 and TRBJ2-2, the complete variable domain is DGGITQSPKYLFRKEGQNVTLSCEQNLNHDAMYWYRQDPGQGLRLIYYSQIVNDFQKGDIAEGYSVSREKKESFPLTVTSAQKNPTAFYLCASSNTGGQVPGELFFGEGSRLTVL.

This clonotype has a count of ten or more. The V gene is TRBV11-3, the J gene TRBJ2-3, with a tentative D call TRBD1 (5 bases). The CDR3 runs 14 residues. Germline CDR1 is SGHNT and CDR2 is YENEEA. Trimming took off 2 bases at V and 4 bases at J, with 10 bases between the two ends. CDR3 DNA sequence: TGTGCCAGCAGCTTACAGGGAAACCCAGATACGCAGTATTTT. Translated: CASSLQGNPDTQYF.

This clonotype has a count of ten or more. V usage is TRBV24-1 and J usage is TRBJ2-1, with 12 bases lining up with TRBD2. Germline V gene data show CDR1 as KGHDR and CDR2 as SFDVKD. J was trimmed by 8 bases and V by 5 bases; bases with no gene match: 12. The CDR3 is 17 residues long. As DNA, the CDR3 is TGTGCCACCAGTGGCAGCTCTAGCGGGAGGGCTGGCTATGAGCAGTTCTTC. Encoded protein: CATSGSSSGRAGYEQFF.

Only a few counts were recorded for this clonotype. The chain joins TRBV5-1 to TRBJ2-5; D not resolved. Germline values: CDR1 SGHRS, CDR2 YFSETQ. The V end was cut by 7 bases, the J end by 2 bases, with 15 bases between. The CDR3 sequence is 14 residues long. CDR3 nucleotide sequence: TGCGCCAGCGGCTCTGCAGGTCCGCAAGAGACCCAGTACTTC. As protein: CASGSAGPQETQYF. The entire variable domain, with the rest obtained from reference TRBV5-1 and TRBJ2-5, is as follows: KAGVTQTPRYLIKTRGQQVTLSCSPISGHRSVSWYQQTPGQGLQFLFEYFSETQRNKGNFPGRFSGRQFSNSRSEMNVSTLELGDSALYLCASGSAGPQETQYFGPGTRLLVL.

This clonotype occurred many times. This rearrangement joins TRBV3-1 to TRBJ2-2, with D unclear. From germline, CDR1 is LGHDT and CDR2 YNNKEL (reference sequence). Deletions cut 1 base from V and 10 bases from J, with 4 bases between. The CDR3 is made up of 11 amino acids. The CDR3 region has the DNA TGTGCCAGCAGCCAAGTTCAGGAGCTGTTTTTT. It is translated as CASSQVQELFF.

In this sample, this clonotype turned up many times. The chain recombines TRBV6-1 with TRBJ2-7; weak D call: TRBD1 (5 bases). This CDR3 is built from 15 residues. Looked up from germline, CDR1 is MNHNS and CDR2 is SASEGT. Trimming left V 1 base short and J 2 bases short, with 12 bases between. The CDR3 region is CASSEESGLAYEQYF. The CDR3 DNA follows: TGTGCCAGCAGTGAAGAGTCAGGGTTGGCCTACGAGCAGTACTTC.

This clonotype has a handful of counts. V is TRBV19 and J is TRBJ2-4; tentatively, D is TRBD2 (5 bases). There are 12 residues in the CDR3. Germline CDR1 reads LNHDA; CDR2 reads SQIVND (reference sequence). Trimming pared 3 bases from V and 15 bases from J, leaving 15 bases between. CDR3 DNA: TGTGCCAGTAGTATTCTTGGAGGAATGGTGTACTTC. Translating it yields CASSILGGMVYF.

This clonotype has a count of ten or more. The V gene is TRBV7-2, the J gene TRBJ2-1; TRBD2 agrees at 9 bases. With 0 bases clipped from V and 1 base from J, the junction kept 1 base outside the gene matches. This CDR3 is 16 amino acids long. The germline V gene encodes CDR1 SGHTA and CDR2 FQGNSA. As DNA, the CDR3 is TGTGCCAGCAGCTTAGCGCTAGCGGGATCCTACAATGAGCAGTTCTTC. Its translation: CASSLALAGSYNEQFF.

As concerns this clonotype: Since a far larger clone is one base different, this is likely a read error. The chain has TRBV7-9 and TRBJ2-7; 9 bases map to TRBD1. The V and J ends lost 5 bases and 6 bases, in that order; junction bases with no gene match: 11. This CDR3 has 15 residues. CDR1 and CDR2 from the germline V gene are SEHNR and FQNEAQ (reference sequence). Here the CDR3 reads CASSRFLQGAGEQYF. As DNA, the CDR3 is TGTGCCAGCAGCCGATTTCTACAGGGGGCCGGCGAGCAGTACTTC.

This clonotype showed up just a few times. The chain joins TRBV28 to TRBJ1-6; 10 positions agree with TRBD1. Trimming removed 2 bases from V and 3 bases from J; junction bases left unmatched: 4. The CDR3 consists of 17 residues. Germline-derived CDR1 and CDR2 are MDHEN and SYDVKM. CDR3 nucleotide sequence: TGTGCCAGCAGTTTACCCGGGACAGGGGACTATAATTCACCCCTCCACTTT. Encoded protein: CASSLPGTGDYNSPLHF.

CDR3 sequence: CASSYLGTEQYF. For the CDR3, the DNA is TGTGCCAGCAGTTACTTAGGAACCGAGCAGTACTTC. The chain carries TRBV6-5 and TRBJ2-7; the D is unclear. Germline CDR1 MNHEY, CDR2 SVGAGI. This CDR3 contains 12 residues. V was pared by 1 base and J by 6 bases, with 7 bases between.

There are many counts of this clonotype. The rearrangement links TRBV28 to TRBJ1-2, with 9 bases matching TRBD1. The CDR3 has 17 residues. The junction had 12 bases not matched to a gene; V was cut back by 3 bases and J by 4 bases. CDR1 and CDR2 (germline): MDHEN, SYDVKM. This CDR3 is CASSLEITGGSRYGYTF. CDR3 DNA sequence: TGTGCCAGCAGTTTGGAGATAACAGGGGGCTCTCGCTATGGCTACACCTTC.

V and J are TRBV2 and TRBJ1-2; maybe TRBD1 (6 bases). This CDR3 has 16 amino acids. Germline CDR1 is SNHLY and CDR2 is FYNNEI. Trimming removed 2 bases from V and 4 bases from J, with 17 bases in between. CDR3 bases: TGTGCCAGCAGTGAAACTCAGGGGCGGCTCATCTATGGCTACACCTTC. It encodes CASSETQGRLIYGYTF.

In its sample, this clonotype was seen many times. The rearrangement uses TRBV11-3 and TRBJ2-1, with TRBD2 matching 12 bases. The trim removed 1 base at V and 3 bases at J, leaving 7 bases unmatched. This CDR3 contains 18 residues. The germline CDR1 and CDR2 sequences are SGHNT and YENEEA. The CDR3 is CASSLGTSGTLFYNEQFF. In DNA form, the CDR3 reads TGTGCCAGCAGCTTAGGGACTAGCGGGACCCTTTTCTACAATGAGCAGTTCTTC.